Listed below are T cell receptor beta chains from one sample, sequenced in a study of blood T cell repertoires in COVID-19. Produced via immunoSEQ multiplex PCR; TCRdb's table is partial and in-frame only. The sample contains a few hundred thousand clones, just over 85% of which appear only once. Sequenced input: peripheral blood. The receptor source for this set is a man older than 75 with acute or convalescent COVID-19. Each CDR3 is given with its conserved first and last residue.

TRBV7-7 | CASSLSGRTDTQYF
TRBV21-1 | CASSKGSRQGNYGYTF
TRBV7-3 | CASSLLSGSNQPQHF
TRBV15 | CATSGGQGVFGNTIYF
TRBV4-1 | CASSQLRTGGWYEQYF
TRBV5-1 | CASSLIVGNTIYF
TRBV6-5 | CASRRTGMGGYTF
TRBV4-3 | CASSYVAGGNTQYF
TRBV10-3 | CAIRGGRGTDTQYF
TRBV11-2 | CASGDRGIGEKLFF
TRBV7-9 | CASSLTSSYNEQFF
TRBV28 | CASSTSGRAYEQYF
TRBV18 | CASSRTGGGRNYGYTF
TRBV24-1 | CATSEIGLAGGTGELFF
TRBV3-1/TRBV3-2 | CASIHGGFLKRGVDNEQFF
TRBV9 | CASSVEDRMNTEAFF
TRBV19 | CASSIRRTGGTDTQYF
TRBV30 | CAWSWTGEGDDNYGYTF
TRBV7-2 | CASSLIIASGLDTQYF
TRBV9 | CASSVGLGQSSGNTIYF
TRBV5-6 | CASSGGTGGNNYGYTF
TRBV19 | CASSQPLGGGTEAFF
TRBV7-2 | CASSFGRGTEAFF
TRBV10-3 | CAIYDSSTDTQYF
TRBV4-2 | CASSQDGEAGANVLTF
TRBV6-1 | CASSERGHETQYF
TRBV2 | CASSLTGPRETQYF
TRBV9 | CASSVAPRDRGPVGNTIYF
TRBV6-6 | CASSPRGTEKNTIYF
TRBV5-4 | CASSEGHSSGANVLTF
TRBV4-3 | CASSPTMGGVYNEQFF
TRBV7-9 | CASSSRRAGTGELFF
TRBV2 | CASSGETNTEAFF
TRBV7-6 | CASSLASGHPGLGAQYF
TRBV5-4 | CASSPRQYNSPLHF
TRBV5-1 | CASSSRLESSTDTQYF
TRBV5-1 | CASSLGGGDTGELFF
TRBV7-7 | CASSLLAHGIETQYF
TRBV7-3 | CASSLRGMNTEAFF
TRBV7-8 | CASSLAGGVNSPLHF